A single sample gave rise to the 17 T cell receptor beta chains below, sequenced in a study of cytomegalovirus exposure and HLA in healthy donors. Primers: 60 Vbeta forward and 13 Jbeta reverse. TCRdb's table, derived via immunoSEQ multiplex PCR, lists solely in-frame clones and lacks some. The table shows 95,000 to 150,000 clones, with roughly 85% occurring only once. The sample comprised PBMCs. These TCRs come from a man aged 18 to 29 in good health and CMV-seropositive.

The table lists this clone with a count of one. The chain has TRBV14 and TRBJ2-3, with 7 bases aligning to TRBD2. V was clipped by 4 bases and J by 2 bases; unmatched bases: 15. There are 18 residues in the CDR3. Looked up from germline, CDR1 is SGHDN and CDR2 is FVKESK. In DNA, the CDR3 is TGTGCCAGCAGCCCACTACGTTTTCCGACTAGCAACACAGATACGCAGTATTTT. It codes for CASSPLRFPTSNTDTQYF.

The table lists this clone with a few counts. The chain links TRBV7-2 to TRBJ2-3; 8 nucleotides agree with TRBD2. V shed 6 bases, J shed 2 bases, and the junction held 4 bases outside the gene matches. Germline CDR1 SGHTA, CDR2 FQGNSA. The CDR3 has 14 residues. The CDR3 loop is CASRLAEVTDTQYF. The CDR3 bases are TGTGCCAGCAGACTAGCGGAGGTCACAGATACGCAGTATTTT. Supplemented by reference TRBV7-2 and TRBJ2-3, the full variable domain reads GAGVSQSPSNKVTEKGKDVELRCDPISGHTALYWYRQSLGQGLEFLIYFQGNSAPDKSGLPSDRFSAERTGGSVSTLTIQRTQQEDSAVYLCASRLAEVTDTQYFGPGTRLTVL.

The sample holds one count of this clone. The chain is built from TRBV28 and TRBJ2-2, with 9 bases fitting TRBD2. This CDR3 is built from 15 residues. Trimming cost V 6 bases and J 0 bases; bases outside gene matches: 2. Germline-derived CDR1 and CDR2 are MDHEN and SYDVKM. The DNA for the CDR3 is TGTGCCAGCAGGCTAGCGGGGCCGAACACCGGGGAGCTGTTTTTT. Its protein is CASRLAGPNTGELFF.

This clone was detected only once. Relative to the germline gene, one junction end is altered; a read error may explain this. The V call is TRBV25-1, the J call TRBJ2-2, with a tentative D call TRBD1 (6 bases). Germline CDR1 and CDR2: MGHDK and SYGVNS. The CDR3 totals 14 residues. Written as DNA, the CDR3 is TGTGCCAGCAGTGAACAAGGGCACAGGGTGGAGCTGCTTTTT. This translates into CASSEQGHRVELLF.

This rearrangement joins TRBV27 to TRBJ1-1; 8 positions agree with TRBD1. Germline CDR1 reads MNHEY; CDR2 reads SMNVEV (reference sequence). V shed 2 bases, J shed 8 bases, and the junction held 7 bases outside the gene matches. The CDR3 loop spans 14 amino acids. This chain's CDR3 is CASSLQGAFEEAFF. In nucleotides, the CDR3 is TGTGCCAGCAGTTTACAGGGGGCCTTTGAGGAAGCTTTCTTT.

The chain has TRBV9 and TRBJ2-2; 8 bases are shared with TRBD2. V trimming: 3 bases; J trimming: 4 bases; junction bases outside the gene matches: 8. The CDR3 totals 16 residues. CDR1 and CDR2 (germline): SGDLS, YYNGEE. CDR3 sequence reads: CASSAGGGPATGELFF. In DNA, the CDR3 is TGTGCCAGCAGCGCCGGGGGGGGCCCGGCCACCGGGGAGCTGTTTTTT.

This chain joins TRBV7-2 and TRBJ2-1; 11 bases fit TRBD2. This CDR3 comprises 14 residues. The V and J ends lost 5 bases and 12 bases, in that order; junction bases with no gene match: 9. The germline V gene has CDR1 SGHTA and CDR2 FQGNSA. CDR3 DNA: TGTGCCAGCAGCCCTAACCTTCTAGCGGGGGGGCAGTTCTTC. The encoded protein is CASSPNLLAGGQFF.

The chain is built from TRBV5-1 and TRBJ1-4, with D possibly being TRBD1 (5 bases). V was pared by 0 bases and J by 8 bases, with 14 bases between. The length of the CDR3 is 15 residues. CDR1 and CDR2 (germline): SGHRS, YFSETQ. CDR3 loop: CASSLGTPGQEKLFF. The DNA of the CDR3 is TGCGCCAGCAGCTTGGGGACACCGGGTCAAGAAAAACTGTTTTTT.

This clone has only one observation. V usage is TRBV9 and J usage is TRBJ2-7; the D gene is possibly TRBD1 (5 bases). The CDR3 runs 15 residues. Trimming pared 2 bases from V and 1 base from J, leaving 13 bases between. Germline V CDR1 and CDR2: SGDLS, YYNGEE. CDR3 bases: TGTGCCAGCAGCGTCCTCAGGGTAGTGTCCTACGAGCAGTACTTC. Translated, it gives CASSVLRVVSYEQYF. Full variable domain (remainder filled in from reference TRBV9 and TRBJ2-7): DSGVTQTPKHLITATGQRVTLRCSPRSGDLSVYWYQQSLDQGLQFLIQYYNGEERAKGNILERFSAQQFPDLHSELNLSSLELGDSALYFCASSVLRVVSYEQYFGPGTRLTVT.

The chain links TRBV6-1 to TRBJ2-3, with 11 bases fitting TRBD2. The germline CDR1 and CDR2 sequences are MNHNS and SASEGT. CDR3 length equals 16 residues. V dropped 0 bases and J dropped 4; count of bases not matched to a gene: 3. CDR3: CASSEALAGGADTQYF. CDR3 bases: TGTGCCAGCAGTGAAGCGTTAGCGGGGGGGGCAGATACGCAGTATTTT.

The table lists this clone with a few counts. The CDR3 region has the DNA TGTGCCAGCACCACTAGCGATACGCAGTATTTT. Protein: CASTTSDTQYF. The chain is built from TRBV6-6 and TRBJ2-3; the D gene is possibly TRBD2 (6 bases). The CDR3 is 11 amino acids. V was shortened by 7 bases and J by 6 bases, with 8 bases between the two germline ends. Germline CDR1 and CDR2: MNHNY and SVGAGI (reference sequence).

This clone occurred once. This chain links TRBV7-6 with TRBJ1-1, with a tentative D call TRBD1 (6 bases). The CDR3 is 13 amino acids. Looked up from germline, CDR1 is SGHVS and CDR2 is FNYEAQ. The germline V and J ends were trimmed by 4 bases and 8 bases, with 14 bases remaining between them. CDR3 sequence reads: CASSSKQGSEAFF. CDR3 coding DNA: TGTGCCAGCAGCTCGAAACAGGGATCCGAAGCTTTCTTT.

The genes are TRBV5-5 and TRBJ1-6; D gene unclear. Germline lookup yields CDR1 SGHKS and CDR2 YYEKEE (reference sequence). This CDR3 comprises 12 residues. V was trimmed by 4 bases and J by 8 bases, leaving 7 bases between them. CDR3 amino acids: CASSPGDSPLHF. The CDR3, as DNA: TGTGCCAGCAGCCCGGGAGATTCACCCCTCCACTTT.

J is TRBJ1-5 and V is TRBV7-2; D not resolved. V shed 5 bases and J shed 0 bases, with 11 bases lying between them. CDR3 length equals 15 residues. Germline V gives CDR1 SGHTA, CDR2 FQGNSA. The CDR3 here is CASSLVLNSNQPQHF. CDR3 nucleotides: TGTGCCAGCAGCCTAGTCTTAAATAGCAATCAGCCCCAGCATTTT.

This clone was observed a handful of times. This rearrangement joins TRBV10-1 to TRBJ2-7, with D maybe TRBD2 (6 bases). The V gene's germline CDR1 is WNHNN and CDR2 SYGVQD (reference sequence). Trimming pared 0 bases from V and 4 bases from J, leaving 7 bases between. CDR3 length: 13 amino acids. The CDR3 nucleotides are TGCGCCAGCAGTGAGTCGGGGGGATACGAGCAGTACTTC. Amino acids: CASSESGGYEQYF.

The chain carries TRBV7-8 and TRBJ2-7; D is unresolved. The CDR3 sequence is 13 residues long. The germline V and J ends were trimmed by 3 bases and 2 bases, with 8 bases remaining between them. In germline, CDR1 is SGHVS, CDR2 FQNEAQ. CDR3 DNA: TGTGCCAGCAGCTTCCAGGAAACCTACGAGCAGTACTTC. The encoded protein is CASSFQETYEQYF.

The J gene is TRBJ2-5, the V gene TRBV28, with D unclear. V shed 4 bases and J shed 2 bases, with 8 bases lying between them. The germline gives CDR1 MDHEN, CDR2 SYDVKM. The CDR3 totals 13 residues. CDR3 DNA sequence: TGTGCCAGCAGTTCGAGACTGCAAGAGACCCAGTACTTC. The encoded protein is CASSSRLQETQYF.